The 14 T cell receptor beta chains reported below all come from one sample, sequenced in a study of shared clonotypes between healthy human individuals. This table comes from immunoSEQ multiplex PCR, and its TCRdb copy is limited to in-frame clones, with some not included. This table holds about 490,000 clones, less than 80% found once. Sequenced sample: PBMCs. These TCRs come from a woman aged 40 to 55 in good health. Some clones in this sample may be carry-over from other donors' samples.

The gene calls are TRBV7-3 and TRBJ2-5, with a possible D match to TRBD1 (6 bases). The CDR3 covers 15 residues. V dropped 1 base and J dropped 3 bases, with 12 bases sitting between them. Germline V CDR1 and CDR2: SGHTA, FQGTGA. The CDR3 DNA sequence: TGTGCCAGCAGCTTAAGCTGGGACAACAAAGAGACCCAGTACTTC. The encoded protein is CASSLSWDNKETQYF.

This chain connects TRBV6-1 to TRBJ2-2, with D tentatively TRBD1 or TRBD2 (6 bases each). Germline V gene data show CDR1 as MNHNS and CDR2 as SASEGT. Trimming took off 7 bases at V and 2 bases at J, with 14 bases between the two ends. This CDR3 spans 15 amino acids. DNA of the CDR3: TGTGCCAGCAAGGGGGGTGGGCTTAACACCGGGGAGCTGTTTTTT. Protein: CASKGGGLNTGELFF.

This clone occurred a few times. At the DNA level, this CDR3 is encoded by other sequences in the same sample as well. The chain recombines TRBV5-1 with TRBJ1-2, with 11 bases that match TRBD1. With 4 bases clipped from V and 3 bases from J, the junction kept 2 bases outside the gene matches. The CDR3 sequence is 14 residues long. The germline V gene has CDR1 SGHRS and CDR2 YFSETQ. CDR3 amino acids: CASSPGQGDYGYTF. The CDR3 bases are TGCGCCAGCAGCCCGGGACAGGGGGACTATGGCTACACCTTC.

This chain's CDR3 is CASSWLAGGYNEQFF. The CDR3 region has the DNA TGTGCCAGCAGCTGGTTAGCGGGAGGTTACAATGAGCAGTTCTTC. This chain links TRBV7-2 with TRBJ2-1, with 10 bases lining up with TRBD2. V lost 4 bases to trimming and J lost 4 bases; unmatched junction nucleotides: 4. The CDR3 runs to 15 residues. CDR1 is SGHTA, CDR2 FQGNSA, per germline. Combining the CDR3 with reference TRBV7-2 and TRBJ2-1 gives the whole variable domain GAGVSQSPSNKVTEKGKDVELRCDPISGHTALYWYRQSLGQGLEFLIYFQGNSAPDKSGLPSDRFSAERTGGSVSTLTIQRTQQEDSAVYLCASSWLAGGYNEQFFGPGTRLTVL.

The rearrangement links TRBV2 to TRBJ1-1; D may be TRBD1 (5 bases). Trimming cost V 2 bases and J 2 bases, with 9 bases left between them. This CDR3 contains 14 residues. Germline V lookup: CDR1 SNHLY, CDR2 FYNNEI. This CDR3 reads CASSEWDLNTEAFF. DNA for the CDR3: TGTGCCAGCAGTGAATGGGACCTAAACACTGAAGCTTTCTTT.

This chain connects TRBV9 to TRBJ2-6; no clear D gene. This CDR3 has 14 amino acids. V lost 7 bases and J lost 0, with 8 bases in between. Germline V CDR1 and CDR2: SGDLS, YYNGEE. The CDR3 sequence: CASGRRSGANVLTF. The CDR3, as DNA: TGTGCCAGCGGCCGCCGCTCTGGGGCCAACGTCCTGACTTTC. Together with reference TRBV9 and TRBJ2-6, the CDR3 gives the full variable domain: DSGVTQTPKHLITATGQRVTLRCSPRSGDLSVYWYQQSLDQGLQFLIQYYNGEERAKGNILERFSAQQFPDLHSELNLSSLELGDSALYFCASGRRSGANVLTFGAGSRLTVL.

This sequence joins TRBV15 and TRBJ1-1; a weak D match, TRBD1 (5 bases). Trimming removed 5 bases from V and 2 bases from J, with 15 bases in between. CDR3 size: 15 residues. CDR1 is LNHNV and CDR2 is YYDKDF in the germline V gene (reference sequence). As DNA, the CDR3 is TGTGCCACCAGCCCAGCCGGGAGGGGTAACACTGAAGCTTTCTTT. This gives the protein CATSPAGRGNTEAFF.

V gene TRBV21-1 combines with J gene TRBJ1-3. TRBV21-1 has pseudogene status. The CDR3 is made up of 16 amino acids. For the CDR3, the DNA is TGTGCCAGCAGCAAAAGGAAGGGGACCCCTGGAAACACCATATATTTT. Translating it yields CASSKRKGTPGNTIYF.

This sequence joins TRBV10-2 and TRBJ2-3; tentatively, D is TRBD2 (5 bases). This CDR3 region has 12 residues. V was cut by 5 bases and J by 4 bases, with 7 bases left in between. The germline gives CDR1 WSHSY, CDR2 SAAADI. CDR3: CASSTRADTQYF. The DNA for the CDR3 is TGCGCCAGCAGTACGAGGGCAGATACGCAGTATTTT.

The rearrangement uses TRBV28 and TRBJ1-2; tentatively, D is TRBD1 (6 bases). Trimming took off 2 bases at V and 2 bases at J, with 12 bases between the two ends. The CDR3 is 15 residues long. The germline gives CDR1 MDHEN, CDR2 SYDVKM. CDR3 sequence reads: CASSLRIQGNYGYTF. The CDR3 coding sequence is TGTGCCAGCAGTTTAAGGATCCAGGGGAACTATGGCTACACCTTC.

A note on this clone: The sample has other DNA sequences that encode this CDR3 too. V and J are TRBV7-2 and TRBJ2-1, with 8 bases matching TRBD1. The CDR3 has 15 residues. Trimming took 5 bases from V and 2 from J; bases not matched to a gene: 5. Germline CDR1 reads SGHTA; CDR2 reads FQGNSA. CDR3 loop: CASSPQGETYNEQFF. The CDR3 DNA follows: TGTGCCAGCAGCCCACAGGGGGAAACCTACAATGAGCAGTTCTTC.

V and J are TRBV28 and TRBJ2-5; 10 bases are shared with TRBD2. Per the germline V gene, CDR1 is MDHEN and CDR2 is SYDVKM. The CDR3 sequence is 16 residues long. The ends lost 5 bases at V and 5 bases at J; junction bases unmatched: 11. The CDR3 DNA reads TGTGCCAGCAGTACAACAGCGGGAGGGCCATCGGAGACCCAGTACTTC. Its translation is CASSTTAGGPSETQYF.

This clone was found once. The chain combines TRBV28 with TRBJ2-7, with unresolved D. CDR3 length: 13 amino acids. CDR1 is MDHEN and CDR2 is SYDVKM in the germline V gene. Trimming took 6 bases from V and 4 from J, leaving 13 bases between them. In DNA form, the CDR3 reads TGTGCCAGCAGCTCACCACAGCAATACGAGCAGTACTTC. Translation gives CASSSPQQYEQYF.

The chain has TRBV7-9 and TRBJ2-1; maybe TRBD2 (5 bases). The V and J ends lost 4 bases and 8 bases respectively, with 21 bases between them. Germline assignment: CDR1 SEHNR and CDR2 FQNEAQ (reference sequence). The CDR3 sequence is 16 residues long. CDR3 protein: CASSSRRFDLRDEQFF. Here the CDR3 DNA reads TGTGCCAGCAGCTCGCGGAGATTCGACTTGAGGGATGAGCAGTTCTTC.